A single count supports the clone carrying this T cell receptor beta chain. Along with nivolumab and ipilimumab, donors received aspirin, low-dose cyclophosphamide and low-dose radiotherapy. These data are taken from a study of low-dose radiotherapy and immunotherapy resistance in tumors. Study overall: Treatment of Cohort 1 consisted of 0.5 Gy per fraction every 2 weeks, adding up to 6.5 Gy.

Both TCRalpha and TCRbeta chains were reverse transcribed with V-gene-specific primers. TCR amplification ran 15 to 25 PCR cycles using constant-region and V-primer adapter primers. Amplification of isolated mRNA was accomplished via in vitro transcription. Via MiXCR, TCRdb re-called the reads, giving one row per CDR3 protein. Of roughly 13,000 distinct CDR3 sequences listed, roughly 60% are singletons. Germline CDR1 and CDR2: SGHNT and YYREEE (reference sequence). This CDR3 spans 15 amino acids. Between the trimmed V and J ends, which lost 0 bases and 6 bases, there was a span of 13 bases. The TCR comes from a human donor with advanced metastatic prostate, ovarian, gallbladder or colorectal cancer (not recorded which). This table probably holds off-target reads from a library built for another chain. The chain links TRBV5-4 to TRBJ1-5, with D tentatively TRBD1 (6 bases). CDR3 sequence reads: CASSLGGQWLQPQHF. The CDR3, as DNA: TGTGCCAGCAGCTTGGGTGGACAGTGGCTTCAGCCCCAGCATTTT. The full variable domain, its missing parts supplied by reference TRBV5-4 and TRBJ1-5, is ETGVTQSPTHLIKTRGQQVTLRCSSQSGHNTVSWYQQALGQGPQFIFQYYREEENGRGNFPPRFSGLQFPNYSSELNVNALELDDSALYLCASSLGGQWLQPQHFGDGTRLSIL.